Presented here are 9 T cell receptor beta chains from one specimen sequenced in a study of regulatory T cells in long-lasting Graves disease. Regarding time point: persistent/refractory GD, antithyroid drugs over 5 years with positive TRAb. After RNA was extracted from PBMCs, the TCR library was made from it. In building TCR beta libraries, iRepertoire HTBI primers were used together with Arm-PCR of CDR3 regions. Using its own MiXCR run on the multiplex PCR reads, TCRdb lists one record per CDR3 protein. The sample has about 420,000 distinct CDR3 sequences; about a quarter are singletons. The input for sequencing was peripheral blood mononuclear cells (PBMCs), taken when the disease was refractory, from a patient treated with antithyroid drugs. The receptors shown here come from a female donor with Graves disease.

This clonotype was counted ten times or more. The CDR3 spells CASTRHNTGELFF. Written as DNA, the CDR3 is TGTGCCAGCACCCGACACAACACCGGGGAGCTGTTTTTT. This chain connects TRBV12-3 or TRBV12-4 to TRBJ2-2, with D hard to call. Trimming pared 7 bases from V and 2 bases from J, leaving 8 bases between. There are 13 residues in the CDR3.

The chain is built from TRBV5-1 and TRBJ1-4; maybe TRBD1 (6 bases). Germline V gene sequence: CDR1 SGHRS, CDR2 YFSETQ. Deletions cut 4 bases from V and 3 bases from J, with 10 bases between. This CDR3 spans 14 amino acids. This chain's CDR3 is CASSQGSANEKLFF. The CDR3 nucleotides are TGCGCCAGCAGCCAGGGGTCCGCTAATGAAAAACTGTTTTTT.

Ten or more counts support this clonotype. The chain carries TRBV12-3 or TRBV12-4 and TRBJ1-2; D gene uncertain. Between the trimmed V and J ends, which lost 6 bases and 0 bases, there was a span of 11 bases. This CDR3 has 14 amino acids. CDR3 in DNA: TGTGCCAGCAGCCGCCGCGGTTCTAACTATGGCTACACCTTC. It encodes CASSRRGSNYGYTF.

Many counts were recorded for this clonotype. The J gene is TRBJ2-7, the V gene TRBV12-3 or TRBV12-4; TRBD2 is a possible D gene (6 bases). V was clipped by 5 bases and J by 0 bases, with 8 bases between them. CDR3 length: 13 amino acids. For the CDR3, the DNA is TGTGCCAGCAGTGGGGACTTCTCCTACGAGCAGTACTTC. It is translated as CASSGDFSYEQYF.

Only a few counts were recorded for this clonotype. This chain uses TRBV6-2 or TRBV6-3 with TRBJ1-5; 7 bases align to TRBD1. There are 15 residues in the CDR3. Germline CDR1 is MNHEY and CDR2 is SVGEGT. V lost 6 bases to trimming and J lost 5 bases; unmatched junction nucleotides: 10. CDR3 amino acids: CASSHRGWSDQPQHF. The DNA of the CDR3 is TGTGCCAGCAGCCACAGGGGCTGGTCGGATCAGCCCCAGCATTTT.

The chain combines TRBV7-8 with TRBJ2-3; 7 positions agree with TRBD2. CDR3 length equals 12 residues. V lost 3 bases and J lost 10; bases outside the gene matches: 4. The germline gives CDR1 SGHVS, CDR2 FQNEAQ. The CDR3 DNA reads as TGTGCCAGCAGCTTTACTAGCGAAGCGCAGTATTTT. Protein product: CASSFTSEAQYF.

This clonotype was detected only a few times. The chain employs TRBV5-1 and TRBJ2-2; tentative D call: TRBD2 (5 bases). The V end lost 4 bases, the J end lost 6 bases, and 13 bases lay between the germline ends. The CDR3 is made up of 14 amino acids. Germline V gene lookup returns CDR1 SGHRS and CDR2 YFSETQ. DNA of the CDR3: TGCGCCAGCAGCCGGGTCGGGGATGCCGGGGAGCTGTTTTTT. Translation gives CASSRVGDAGELFF. The full variable domain, in which reference TRBV5-1 and TRBJ2-2 provide the parts outside the CDR3, is KAGVTQTPRYLIKTRGQQVTLSCSPISGHRSVSWYQQTPGQGLQFLFEYFSETQRNKGNFPGRFSGRQFSNSRSEMNVSTLELGDSALYLCASSRVGDAGELFFGEGSRLTVL.

The V gene is TRBV29-1, the J gene TRBJ1-4; unclear D gene. This CDR3 contains 17 residues. V was shortened by 0 bases and J by 3 bases, with 17 bases between the two germline ends. Germline assignment: CDR1 SQVTM and CDR2 ANQGSEA. For the CDR3, the DNA is TGCAGCGTTGAAGATCCATCGGAGACCCAGGCTAATGAAAAACTGTTTTTT. As protein: CSVEDPSETQANEKLFF.

This sequence joins TRBV28 and TRBJ2-5; 11 bases match TRBD1. The CDR3 length is 15 residues. Germline CDR1 and CDR2: MDHEN and SYDVKM. The ends lost 3 bases at V and 6 bases at J; junction bases unmatched: 6. CDR3 DNA: TGTGCCAGCAGTTTGGGGACAGGGGGGTTAAAGACCCAGTACTTC. It encodes CASSLGTGGLKTQYF.